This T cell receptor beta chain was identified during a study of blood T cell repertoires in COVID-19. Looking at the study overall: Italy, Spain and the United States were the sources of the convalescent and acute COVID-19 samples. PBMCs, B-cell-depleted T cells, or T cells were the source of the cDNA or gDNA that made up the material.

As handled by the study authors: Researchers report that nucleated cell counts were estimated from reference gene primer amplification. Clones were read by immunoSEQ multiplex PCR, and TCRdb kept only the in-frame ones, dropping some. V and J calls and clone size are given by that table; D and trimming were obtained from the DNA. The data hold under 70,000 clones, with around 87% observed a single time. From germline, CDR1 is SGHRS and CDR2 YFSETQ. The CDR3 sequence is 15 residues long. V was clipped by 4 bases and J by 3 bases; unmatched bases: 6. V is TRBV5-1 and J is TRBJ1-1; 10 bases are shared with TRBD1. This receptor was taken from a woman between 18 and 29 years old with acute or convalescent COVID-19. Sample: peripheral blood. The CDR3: CASSAGQGVYTEAFF. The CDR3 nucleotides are TGCGCCAGCAGCGCCGGACAGGGGGTATACACTGAAGCTTTCTTT.